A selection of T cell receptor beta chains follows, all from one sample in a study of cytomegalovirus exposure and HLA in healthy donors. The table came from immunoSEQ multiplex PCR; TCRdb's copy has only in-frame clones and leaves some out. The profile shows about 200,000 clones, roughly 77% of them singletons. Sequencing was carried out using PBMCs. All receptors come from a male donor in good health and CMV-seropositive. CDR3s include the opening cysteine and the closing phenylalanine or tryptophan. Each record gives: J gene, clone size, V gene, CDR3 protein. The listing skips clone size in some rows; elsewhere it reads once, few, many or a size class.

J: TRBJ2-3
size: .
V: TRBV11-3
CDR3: CASSLQGTDTQYF

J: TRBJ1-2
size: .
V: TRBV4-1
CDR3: CASSQEGGYGYTF

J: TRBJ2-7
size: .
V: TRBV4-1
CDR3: CASSHHRDQRGEQYF

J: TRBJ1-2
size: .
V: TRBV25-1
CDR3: CASSVLWGYTF

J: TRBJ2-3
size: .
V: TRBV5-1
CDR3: CASSSQQGLTDTQYF

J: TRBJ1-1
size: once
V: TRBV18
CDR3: CASSPPQRTEAFF

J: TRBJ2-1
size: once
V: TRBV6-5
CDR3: CASSYLGQYNEQFF

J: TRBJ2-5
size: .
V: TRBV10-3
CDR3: CAISAKTGVTQYF

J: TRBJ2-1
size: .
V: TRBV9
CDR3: CASSGSGGSYNEQFF

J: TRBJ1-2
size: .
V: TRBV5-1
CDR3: CASSLTTPPANYGYTF

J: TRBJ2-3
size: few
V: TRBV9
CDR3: CASSVLQGALTDTQYF

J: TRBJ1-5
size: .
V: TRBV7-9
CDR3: CASSLGGGQPQHF

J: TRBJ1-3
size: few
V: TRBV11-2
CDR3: CASSPSWTGGNTIYF

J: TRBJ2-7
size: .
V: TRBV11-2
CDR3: CASGQGDYPYEQYF

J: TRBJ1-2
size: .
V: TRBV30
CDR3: CAWKADRGYGYTF

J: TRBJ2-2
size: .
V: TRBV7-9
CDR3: CASSLLAGDTGELFF

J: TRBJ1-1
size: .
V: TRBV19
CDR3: CASSINEGGTEAFF

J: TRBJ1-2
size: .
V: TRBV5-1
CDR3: CASSQNPGQDYTF

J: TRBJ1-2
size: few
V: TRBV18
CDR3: CASSPGGDFYGYTF

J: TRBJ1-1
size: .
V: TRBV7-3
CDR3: CASSPGTVGTEAFF

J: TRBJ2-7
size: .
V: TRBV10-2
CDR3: CATLRTESYEQYF

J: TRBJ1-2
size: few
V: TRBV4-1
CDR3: CATGGWVGGYTF

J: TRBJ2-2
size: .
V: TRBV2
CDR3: CARGQGAPNTGELFF

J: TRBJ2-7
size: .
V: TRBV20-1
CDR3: CSALTGNEQYF

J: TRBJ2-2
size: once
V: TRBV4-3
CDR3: CASSQFLDSNTGELFF

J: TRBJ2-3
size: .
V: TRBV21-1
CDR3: CASSKCALGGMPTDTQYF

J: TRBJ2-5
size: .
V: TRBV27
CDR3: CASKLLAAGSQETQYF

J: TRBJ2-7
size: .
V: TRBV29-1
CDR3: CSVGGGTSGYEQYF

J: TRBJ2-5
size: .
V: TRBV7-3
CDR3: CASSLTAQRQETQYF

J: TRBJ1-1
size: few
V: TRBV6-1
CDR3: CASSEQGFPNTEAFF

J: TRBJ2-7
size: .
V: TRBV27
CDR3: CASSELARGTDEQYF

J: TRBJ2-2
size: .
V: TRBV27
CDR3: CASSFFRTSGRAQNTGELFF

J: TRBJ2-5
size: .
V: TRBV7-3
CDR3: CASSPGTQETQYF

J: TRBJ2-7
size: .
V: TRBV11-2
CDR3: CASTFLAGGDNEQYF

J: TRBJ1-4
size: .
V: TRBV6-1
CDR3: CASSVSWRGANEKLFF

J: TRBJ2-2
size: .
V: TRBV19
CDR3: CATAGTDNTGELFF

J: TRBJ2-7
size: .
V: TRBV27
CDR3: CASTGSSGGSYEQYF

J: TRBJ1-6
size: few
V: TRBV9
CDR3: CASSVRDRENSPLHF

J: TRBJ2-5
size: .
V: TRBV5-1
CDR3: CASSLPWPVSTSGSERETQYF

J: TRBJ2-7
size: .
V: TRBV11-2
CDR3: CASQEGYEQYF

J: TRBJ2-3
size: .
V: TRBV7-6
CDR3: CASSSLGSGAADTQYF

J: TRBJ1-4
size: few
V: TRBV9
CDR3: CASSGIQGNGANEKLFF

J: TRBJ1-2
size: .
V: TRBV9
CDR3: CASSVSTGTPSYTNYGYTF

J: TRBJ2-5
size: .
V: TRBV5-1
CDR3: CASSLTNSGRDRKTQYF

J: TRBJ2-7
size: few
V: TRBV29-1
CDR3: CSGVQGSGSYEQYF

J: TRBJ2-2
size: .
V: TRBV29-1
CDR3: CSVEPGNTGELFF

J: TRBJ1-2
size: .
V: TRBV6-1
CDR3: CASIFWPSANYGYTF

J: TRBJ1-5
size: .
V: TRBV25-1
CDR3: CASSDRGGAFNQPQHF

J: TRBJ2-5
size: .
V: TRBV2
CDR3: CASRGQGFSQETQYF

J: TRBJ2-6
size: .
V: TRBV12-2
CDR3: CASRLVTTGGANVLTF

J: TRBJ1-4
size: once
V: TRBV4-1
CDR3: CASRFNRGTNEKLFF

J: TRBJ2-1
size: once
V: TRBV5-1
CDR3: CASSTGQGGVNEQFF

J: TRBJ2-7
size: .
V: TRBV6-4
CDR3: CASSARSDGQQYF

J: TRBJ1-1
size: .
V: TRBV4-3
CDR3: CASSPEQGSGEAFF

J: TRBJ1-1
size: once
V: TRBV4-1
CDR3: CASSQDAGGAPPQAFF

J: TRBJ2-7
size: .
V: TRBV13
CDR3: CASSLGLTTYEQYF